This is a list of T cell receptor beta chains from one sample in a study of blood T cell repertoires in COVID-19. TCRdb's copy holds only in-frame clones and misses some; the assay was immunoSEQ multiplex PCR. This sample has a few hundred thousand clones; 83% occur once, and the top ten carry 1.3%. Sequencing input: peripheral blood. These receptor sequences come from a woman in her twenties or thirties with COVID-19, enrolled during active disease. CDR3s include the opening cysteine and the closing phenylalanine or tryptophan. Each record gives: D gene, clone size, V gene, J gene, CDR3 DNA, CDR3 protein. D genes are given only for firm matches. Some rows have no size entry. The others give once, few or many, or a class for an expanded clone.

TRBD2	.	TRBV6-2/TRBV6-3	TRBJ2-5	TGTGCCAGCAGTTACTCGAAGGTCTTAGCGGGGGGGCGGGAGACCCAGTACTTC	CASSYSKVLAGGRETQYF
.	.	TRBV5-1	TRBJ2-1	TGCGCCAGCAGCTTGGTTAGCTCTCACAATGAGCAGTTCTTC	CASSLVSSHNEQFF
TRBD2	.	TRBV18	TRBJ2-5	TGTGCCAGCTCACATACTGAGGCGGGAGTATCTTGGGAGACCCAGTACTTC	CASSHTEAGVSWETQYF
.	medium-sized	TRBV7-2	TRBJ2-5	TGTGCCAGCAGCTTTTGGCGGGCAGTACAAGAGACCCAGTACTTC	CASSFWRAVQETQYF
TRBD2	few	TRBV30	TRBJ2-5	TGTGCCTGGAGTGTAGGACTAGGGGAGACCCAGTACTTC	CAWSVGLGETQYF
TRBD1	.	TRBV30	TRBJ2-7	TGTGCCTGGACGACAGGGGGCAACTGGGAGCAGTACTTC	CAWTTGGNWEQYF
TRBD1	.	TRBV18	TRBJ2-7	TGTGCCACCACGTCAGGGACAGGGGCCTACGAGCAGTACTTC	CATTSGTGAYEQYF
TRBD2	.	TRBV27	TRBJ2-6	TGTGCCAGCAGTGCGATACTAGCGGGGTACGCTGGGGCCAACGTCCTGACTTTC	CASSAILAGYAGANVLTF
TRBD2	.	TRBV6-6	TRBJ2-2	TGTGCCAGCAATCTACTAGCGTCGAACACCGGGGAGCTGTTTTTT	CASNLLASNTGELFF
TRBD1	.	TRBV24-1	TRBJ2-5	TGTGCCACCAGTGATGGGCCCATTAGGGGGCGATGGGAGACCCAGTACTTC	CATSDGPIRGRWETQYF
.	.	TRBV11-1	TRBJ2-1	TGTGCCAGCAGCGACTACCTTAAGGAGCAGTTCTTC	CASSDYLKEQFF
.	.	TRBV19	TRBJ1-2	TGTGCCAGTAGTATAGGTGGGAGTCTCAACTATGGCTACACCTTC	CASSIGGSLNYGYTF
TRBD1	.	TRBV7-8	TRBJ1-2	TGTGCCAGCAGCGCAGCGACAGGGGGTGTCACGGGCTACACCTTC	CASSAATGGVTGYTF
.	.	TRBV19	TRBJ1-1	TGTGCCAGTAGTATCGAACAGGGGAACACTGAAGCTTTCTTT	CASSIEQGNTEAFF
TRBD1	few	TRBV6-6	TRBJ1-2	TGTGCCGCCACGGGACAGGGGGCCGTGGGCTATGGCTACACCTTC	CAATGQGAVGYGYTF
.	.	TRBV18	TRBJ2-7	TGTGCCAGCTCACCTAGCGGACACTCCTCCTACGAGCAGTACTTC	CASSPSGHSSYEQYF
.	.	TRBV18	TRBJ1-1	TGTGCCAGCTCAACGCGGAACACTGAAGCTTTCTTT	CASSTRNTEAFF
TRBD2	.	TRBV5-4	TRBJ2-7	TGTGCCAGCAGCACTGCCGGGACTAGCGTCCACGAGCAGTACTTC	CASSTAGTSVHEQYF
.	.	TRBV29-1	TRBJ2-7	TGCAGCGTTGAAGAGTTTAAGTCAGGATACGAGCAGTACTTC	CSVEEFKSGYEQYF
TRBD2	.	TRBV19	TRBJ2-5	TGTGCCAGTAGCCCTGGCCATAGCGGGGGGGCGGAGACCCAGTACTTC	CASSPGHSGGAETQYF
TRBD2	.	TRBV13	TRBJ2-7	TGTGCCAGCAGCCATAGCGGGCTCTCCTACGAGCAGTACTTC	CASSHSGLSYEQYF
TRBD1	.	TRBV19	TRBJ1-2	TGTGCCAGTAGTCCGTGGGACAGGCATAACTATGGCTACACCTTC	CASSPWDRHNYGYTF
.	.	TRBV18	TRBJ2-1	TGTGCCAGCTCACTGGGGATCGCCGGGGACAATGAGCAGTTCTTC	CASSLGIAGDNEQFF
.	.	TRBV10-3	TRBJ2-1	TGTGCCATCAGTGTGGCGGCAGACAATGAGCAGTTCTTC	CAISVAADNEQFF
.	.	TRBV27	TRBJ1-1	TGTGCCAGCAGTTTATTATACGGGGGTGGAACTGAAGCTTTCTTT	CASSLLYGGGTEAFF
TRBD1	few	TRBV10-3	TRBJ2-2	TGTGCCATCAGTGTGGACAGGGCAGCCGGGGAGCTGTTTTTT	CAISVDRAAGELFF
TRBD1	.	TRBV5-5	TRBJ1-4	TGTGCCAGCACCTCGAATAACCCCGGGACAGGGGACAAAGAAAAACTGTTTTTT	CASTSNNPGTGDKEKLFF
.	few	TRBV2	TRBJ1-1	TGTGCCAGCAGTGACTCAACTTGGGAAGCTTTCTTT	CASSDSTWEAFF
TRBD2	once	TRBV24-1	TRBJ2-1	TGTGCCACCAGTGATCCCCGGTCTGGCGGGGGGCAGTTCTTC	CATSDPRSGGGQFF
TRBD1	.	TRBV18	TRBJ2-5	TGTGCCAGCTCACCCCCGGGACAGGGACAAGAGACCCAGTACTTC	CASSPPGQGQETQYF
TRBD1	.	TRBV19	TRBJ2-7	TGTGCCAGTAGTAGACAGGGGGCTGAAAACTACGAGCAGTACTTC	CASSRQGAENYEQYF
.	.	TRBV12-3/TRBV12-4	TRBJ1-2	TGTGCCAGCAGCGGAGGGTTAGGCTACACCTTC	CASSGGLGYTF
.	.	TRBV6-7	TRBJ1-6	TGTGCCAGCATACGGGGGGGTCGGGAATCACCCCTCCACTTT	CASIRGGRESPLHF
.	.	TRBV12-3/TRBV12-4	TRBJ1-1	TGTGCCAGCAGTCGAGGACAGAACACTGAAGCTTTCTTT	CASSRGQNTEAFF
.	.	TRBV5-1	TRBJ2-4	TGCGCCAGCAGCTTGGAGGCTGGGTTGAGAAGGGGCAAAAACATTCAGTACTTC	CASSLEAGLRRGKNIQYF
TRBD1	.	TRBV27	TRBJ2-5	TGTGCCAGCAGTACAGGGGGCTGGGAGACCCAGTACTTC	CASSTGGWETQYF
TRBD2	.	TRBV4-1	TRBJ2-7	TGCGCCAGCAGCCAGTGGGAGGGCTACGAGCAGTACTTC	CASSQWEGYEQYF
TRBD2	few	TRBV2	TRBJ2-5	TGTGCCAGCAGTGGACTAGCGGGCTTGGAGACCCAGTACTTC	CASSGLAGLETQYF
.	.	TRBV2	TRBJ2-3	TGTGCCAGCAGTTTACAGGGACACAGTTTGGCAGATACGCAGTATTTT	CASSLQGHSLADTQYF
.	.	TRBV24-1	TRBJ1-2	TGTGCCACCAGCTCGGAGGGCTATGGCTACACCTTC	CATSSEGYGYTF